This entry describes one TCR beta chain. The CDR3 runs 16 residues. The V and J ends lost 0 bases and 1 base, in that order; junction bases with no gene match: 3. Germline values: CDR1 SGDLS, CDR2 YYNGEE. These data originate in a study of cytomegalovirus exposure and HLA in healthy donors. Clones were read by immunoSEQ multiplex PCR, and TCRdb kept only the in-frame ones, dropping some. The table shows about 110,000 clones, with about 88% occurring only once. This chain connects TRBV9 to TRBJ2-2; 7 bases match TRBD2. The sequencing input was PBMCs. The clonotype was recovered from a woman under 30 in good health and CMV-seronegative. CDR3 nucleotides: TGTGCCAGCAGCGTAGAACTAGCGCGGAACACCGGGGAGCTGTTTTTT. Its translation is CASSVELARNTGELFF.